The clone carrying this TCR beta chain was detected only once. Its antigen is not identified. These data are taken from a study of OX40 agonist ivuxolimab in advanced cancers. The V gene end was trimmed by 4 bases and the J gene end by 4 bases; junction bases not matched to a gene: 0. Germline V gene data show CDR1 as MNHNS and CDR2 as SASEGT. This CDR3 spans 12 amino acids. Data came from immunoSEQ multiplex PCR; TCRdb stores just in-frame clones and leaves some out. The table shows about 80,000 clones, with over 75% occurring only once. Study-wide results and limits: Mean expanded clone counts were higher in CD8+ than CD4+ T cells.

The sequence derives from an adult with an advanced solid tumor such as melanoma, head and neck, liver or kidney cancer. Here the sequenced sample was CD4+ or CD8+ T cells sorted from blood, taken in a trial of the OX40 agonist ivuxolimab. V and J are TRBV6-1 and TRBJ2-7; 8 nucleotides line up with TRBD1. CDR3 sequence: CASSGQGYEQYF. The CDR3, as DNA: TGTGCCAGCAGTGGACAGGGGTACGAGCAGTACTTC.